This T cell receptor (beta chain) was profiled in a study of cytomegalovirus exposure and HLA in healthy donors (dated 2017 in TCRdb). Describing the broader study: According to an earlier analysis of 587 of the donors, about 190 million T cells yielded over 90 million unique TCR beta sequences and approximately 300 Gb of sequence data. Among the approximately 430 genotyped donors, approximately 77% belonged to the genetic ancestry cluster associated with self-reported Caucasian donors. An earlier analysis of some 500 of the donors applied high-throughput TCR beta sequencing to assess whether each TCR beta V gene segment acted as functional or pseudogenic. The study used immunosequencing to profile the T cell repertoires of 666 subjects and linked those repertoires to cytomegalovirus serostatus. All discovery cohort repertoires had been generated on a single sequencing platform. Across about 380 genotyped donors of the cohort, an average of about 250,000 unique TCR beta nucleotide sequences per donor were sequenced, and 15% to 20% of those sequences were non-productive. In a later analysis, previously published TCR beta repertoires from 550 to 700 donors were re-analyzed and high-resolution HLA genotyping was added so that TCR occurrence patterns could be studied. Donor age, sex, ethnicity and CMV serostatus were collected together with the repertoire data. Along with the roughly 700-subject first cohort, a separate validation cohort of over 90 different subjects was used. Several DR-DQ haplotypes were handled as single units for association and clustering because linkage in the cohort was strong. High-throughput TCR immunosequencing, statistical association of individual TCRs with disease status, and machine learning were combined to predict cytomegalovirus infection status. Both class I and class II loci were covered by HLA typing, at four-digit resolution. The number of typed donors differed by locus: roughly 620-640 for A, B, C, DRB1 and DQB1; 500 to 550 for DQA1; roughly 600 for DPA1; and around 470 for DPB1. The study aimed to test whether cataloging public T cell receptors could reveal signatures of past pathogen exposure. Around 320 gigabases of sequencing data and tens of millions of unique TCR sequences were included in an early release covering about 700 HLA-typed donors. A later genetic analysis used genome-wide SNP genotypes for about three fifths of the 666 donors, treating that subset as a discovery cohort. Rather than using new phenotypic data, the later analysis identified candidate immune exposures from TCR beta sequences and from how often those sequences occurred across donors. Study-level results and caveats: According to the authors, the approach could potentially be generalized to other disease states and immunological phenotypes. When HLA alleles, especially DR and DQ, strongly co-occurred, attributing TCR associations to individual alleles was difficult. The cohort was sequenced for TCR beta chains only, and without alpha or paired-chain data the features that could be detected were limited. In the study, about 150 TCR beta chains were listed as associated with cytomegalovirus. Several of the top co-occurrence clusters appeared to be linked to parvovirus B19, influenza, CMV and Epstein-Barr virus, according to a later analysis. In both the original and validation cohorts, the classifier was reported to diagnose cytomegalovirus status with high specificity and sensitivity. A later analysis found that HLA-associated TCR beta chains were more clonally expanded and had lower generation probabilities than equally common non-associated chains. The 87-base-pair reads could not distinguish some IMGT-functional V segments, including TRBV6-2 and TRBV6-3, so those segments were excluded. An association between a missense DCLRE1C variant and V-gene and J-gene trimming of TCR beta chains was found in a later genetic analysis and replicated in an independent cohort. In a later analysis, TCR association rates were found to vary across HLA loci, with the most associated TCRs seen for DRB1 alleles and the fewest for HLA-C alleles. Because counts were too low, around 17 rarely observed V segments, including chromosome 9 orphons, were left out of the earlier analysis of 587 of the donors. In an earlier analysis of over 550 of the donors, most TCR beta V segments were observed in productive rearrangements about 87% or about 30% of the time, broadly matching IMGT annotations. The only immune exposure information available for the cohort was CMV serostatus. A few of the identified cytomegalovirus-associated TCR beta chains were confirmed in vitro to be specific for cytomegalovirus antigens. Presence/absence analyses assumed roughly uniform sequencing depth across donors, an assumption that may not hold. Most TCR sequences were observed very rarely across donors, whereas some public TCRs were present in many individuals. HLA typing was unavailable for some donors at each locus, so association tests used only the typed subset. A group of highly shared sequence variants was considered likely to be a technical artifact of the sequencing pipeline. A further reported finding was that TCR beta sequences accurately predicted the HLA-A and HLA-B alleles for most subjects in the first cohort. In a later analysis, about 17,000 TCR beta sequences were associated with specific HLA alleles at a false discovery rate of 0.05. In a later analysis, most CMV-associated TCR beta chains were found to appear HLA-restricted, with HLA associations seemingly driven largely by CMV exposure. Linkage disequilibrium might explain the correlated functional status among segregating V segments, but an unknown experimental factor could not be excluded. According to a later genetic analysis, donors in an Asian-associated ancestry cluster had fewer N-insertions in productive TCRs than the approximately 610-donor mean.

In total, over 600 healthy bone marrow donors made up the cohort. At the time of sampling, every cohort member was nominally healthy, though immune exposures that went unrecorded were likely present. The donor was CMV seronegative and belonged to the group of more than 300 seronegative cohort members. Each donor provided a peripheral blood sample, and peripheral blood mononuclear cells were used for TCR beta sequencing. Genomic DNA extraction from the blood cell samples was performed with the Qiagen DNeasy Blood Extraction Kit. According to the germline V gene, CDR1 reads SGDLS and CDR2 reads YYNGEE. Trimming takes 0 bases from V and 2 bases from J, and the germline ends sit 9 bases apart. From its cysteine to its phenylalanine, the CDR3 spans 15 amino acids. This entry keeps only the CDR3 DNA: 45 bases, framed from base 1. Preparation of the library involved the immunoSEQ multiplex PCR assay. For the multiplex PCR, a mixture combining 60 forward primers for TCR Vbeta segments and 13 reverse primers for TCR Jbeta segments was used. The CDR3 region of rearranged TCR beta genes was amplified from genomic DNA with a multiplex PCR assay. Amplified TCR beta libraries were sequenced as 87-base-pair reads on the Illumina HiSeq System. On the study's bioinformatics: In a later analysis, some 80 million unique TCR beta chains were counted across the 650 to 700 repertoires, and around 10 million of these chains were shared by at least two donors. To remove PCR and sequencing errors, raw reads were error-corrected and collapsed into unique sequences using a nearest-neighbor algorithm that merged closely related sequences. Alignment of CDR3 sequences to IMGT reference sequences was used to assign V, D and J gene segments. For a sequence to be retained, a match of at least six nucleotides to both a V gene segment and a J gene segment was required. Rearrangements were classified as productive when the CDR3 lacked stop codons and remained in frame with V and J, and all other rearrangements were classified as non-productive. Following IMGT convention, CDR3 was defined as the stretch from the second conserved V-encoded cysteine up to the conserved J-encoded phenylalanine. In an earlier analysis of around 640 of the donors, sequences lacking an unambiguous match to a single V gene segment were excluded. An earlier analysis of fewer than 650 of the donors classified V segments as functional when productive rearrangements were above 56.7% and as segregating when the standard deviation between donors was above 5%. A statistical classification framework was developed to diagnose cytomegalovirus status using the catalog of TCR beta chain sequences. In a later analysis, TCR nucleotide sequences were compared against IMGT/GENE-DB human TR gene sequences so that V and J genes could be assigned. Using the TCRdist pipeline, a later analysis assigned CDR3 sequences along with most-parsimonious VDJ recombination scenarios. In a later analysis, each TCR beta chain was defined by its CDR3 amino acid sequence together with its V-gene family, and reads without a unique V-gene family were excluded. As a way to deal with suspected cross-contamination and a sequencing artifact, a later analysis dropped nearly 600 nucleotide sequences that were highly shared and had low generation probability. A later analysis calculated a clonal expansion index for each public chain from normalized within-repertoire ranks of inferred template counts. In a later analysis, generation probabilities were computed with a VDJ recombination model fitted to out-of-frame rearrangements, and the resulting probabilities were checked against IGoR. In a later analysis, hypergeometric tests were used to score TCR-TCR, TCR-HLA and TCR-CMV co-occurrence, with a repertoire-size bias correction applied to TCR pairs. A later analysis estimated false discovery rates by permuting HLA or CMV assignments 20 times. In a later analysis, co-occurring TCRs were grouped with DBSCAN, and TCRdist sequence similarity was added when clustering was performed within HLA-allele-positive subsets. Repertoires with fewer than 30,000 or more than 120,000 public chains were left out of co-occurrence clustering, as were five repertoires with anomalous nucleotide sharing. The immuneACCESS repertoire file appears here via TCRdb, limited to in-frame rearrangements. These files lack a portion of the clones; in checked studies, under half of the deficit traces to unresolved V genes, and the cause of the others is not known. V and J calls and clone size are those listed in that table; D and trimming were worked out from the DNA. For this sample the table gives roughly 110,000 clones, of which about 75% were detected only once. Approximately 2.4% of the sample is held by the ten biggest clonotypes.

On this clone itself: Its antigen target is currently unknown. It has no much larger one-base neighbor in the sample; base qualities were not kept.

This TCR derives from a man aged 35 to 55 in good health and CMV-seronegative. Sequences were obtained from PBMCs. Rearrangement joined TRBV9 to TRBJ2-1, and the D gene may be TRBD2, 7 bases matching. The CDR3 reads CASSVVGGPYNEQFF. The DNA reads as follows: TGTGCCAGCAGCGTAGTGGGGGGGCCCTACAATGAGCAGTTCTTC.